A single sample is the source of the 14 T cell receptor beta chains below, sequenced in a study of T cell repertoires in cytomegalovirus infection. TCRdb independently ran MiXCR on the reads; one entry per CDR3 protein. Among around 250,000 distinct CDR3 sequences listed, about a sixth were seen once. Specimen: CD8+ T cells from PBMCs. Receptors were obtained from a human donor in good health (CMV status not recorded). Some clones in this sample may be carry-over from other donors' samples.

The genes are TRBV7-3 and TRBJ2-1; no clear D. CDR3 length: 14 amino acids. The V end lost 2 bases, the J end lost 4 bases, and 9 bases lay between the germline ends. The germline V gene has CDR1 SGHTA and CDR2 FQGTGA. For the CDR3, the DNA is TGTGCCAGCAGCTTAGTTTCGGATTACAATGAGCAGTTCTTC. Translated, it gives CASSLVSDYNEQFF. Full variable domain (remainder filled in from reference TRBV7-3 and TRBJ2-1): GAGVSQTPSNKVTEKGKYVELRCDPISGHTALYWYRQSLGQGPEFLIYFQGTGAADDSGLPNDRFFAVRPEGSVSTLKIQRTERGDSAVYLCASSLVSDYNEQFFGPGTRLTVL.

This sequence joins TRBV5-1 and TRBJ1-2; D may be TRBD1 (5 bases). V lost 0 bases to trimming and J lost 8 bases, with 14 bases between them. The CDR3 sequence is 14 residues long. CDR1 SGHRS and CDR2 YFSETQ come from the germline V gene. The CDR3 DNA sequence: TGCGCCAGCAGCTTGGGGGAGGGACCTTCGGGCTACACCTTC. Translated: CASSLGEGPSGYTF.

This clonotype occurred many times. V and J are TRBV7-9 and TRBJ2-1; D ambiguous. V was pared by 5 bases and J by 7 bases, with 12 bases between. This CDR3 is 13 amino acids long. Germline CDR1 SEHNR, CDR2 FQNEAQ (reference sequence). CDR3 sequence reads: CASSLEIPNEQFF. The CDR3 DNA follows: TGTGCCAGCAGCCTCGAAATTCCAAATGAGCAGTTCTTC.

This clonotype has more than one count but fewer than ten. The rearrangement joins TRBV6-2 or TRBV6-3 to TRBJ2-7, with D possibly TRBD2 on 5 matching bases. CDR3 length: 15 amino acids. The ends were cut back, 6 bases at V and 2 bases at J, with 17 bases in the middle. From germline, CDR1 is MNHEY and CDR2 SVGEGT. CDR3 residues: CASRSWGEGAYEQYF. DNA of the CDR3: TGTGCCAGCAGATCATGGGGAGAGGGAGCCTACGAGCAGTACTTC.

This clonotype was observed a handful of times. The CDR3 bases are TGCAGCGCGAGAAAGGGTCCAGAGACCCAGTACTTC. Amino acids: CSARKGPETQYF. The V call is TRBV29-1, the J call TRBJ2-5; no clear D gene. This CDR3 is built from 12 residues. The ends were cut back, 7 bases at V and 4 bases at J, with 13 bases in the middle. Per the germline V gene, CDR1 is SQVTM and CDR2 is ANQGSEA. The whole variable domain, remainder taken from reference TRBV29-1 and TRBJ2-5, is SAVISQKPSRDICQRGTSLTIQCQVDSQVTMMFWYRQQPGQSLTLIATANQGSEATYESGFVIDKFPISRPNLTFSTLTVSNMSPEDSSIYLCSARKGPETQYFGPGTRLLVL.

This clonotype was picked up many times. The chain employs TRBV7-2 and TRBJ1-1, with D perhaps matching TRBD1 (6 bases). The germline V gene has CDR1 SGHTA and CDR2 FQGNSA. This CDR3 is built from 15 residues. Between the trimmed V and J ends, which lost 5 bases and 6 bases, there was a span of 19 bases. The CDR3 region has the DNA TGTGCCAGCAGCCAAGCCCCAGGGGCAGCGGCTGAAGCTTTCTTT. Amino acids: CASSQAPGAAAEAFF. Looking up the rest from reference TRBV7-2 and TRBJ1-1 gives the full variable domain: GAGVSQSPSNKVTEKGKDVELRCDPISGHTALYWYRQSLGQGLEFLIYFQGNSAPDKSGLPSDRFSAERTGGSVSTLTIQRTQQEDSAVYLCASSQAPGAAAEAFFGQGTRLTVV.

V usage is TRBV2 and J usage is TRBJ2-1; 8 nucleotides align to TRBD2. Germline V gene sequence: CDR1 SNHLY, CDR2 FYNNEI. The CDR3 is 16 residues long. V trimming: 7 bases; J trimming: 0 bases; junction bases outside the gene matches: 8. CDR3 nucleotides: TGTGCCAGCATCCGGGGGGGGACTAACTCCTACAATGAGCAGTTCTTC. Its protein product is CASIRGGTNSYNEQFF.

The CDR3 loop is CASSARDATGELFF. CDR3 sequence (DNA): TGTGCCAGCAGCGCACGGGACGCCACCGGGGAGCTGTTTTTT. The genes are TRBV11-3 and TRBJ2-2, with D perhaps being TRBD1 or TRBD2 (5 bases each). CDR3 size: 14 residues. The germline CDR1 and CDR2 sequences are SGHNT and YENEEA. V lost 5 bases to trimming and J lost 4 bases, with 11 bases between them.

The chain employs TRBV14 and TRBJ2-7; D gene unclear. V lost 4 bases and J lost 9, with 10 bases in between. This CDR3 region has 11 residues. Looked up from germline, CDR1 is SGHDN and CDR2 is FVKESK. The CDR3 region has the DNA TGTGCCAGCAGCCCAGTAGGGTGGCAGTACTTC. As protein: CASSPVGWQYF.

This clonotype has a count of ten or more. For the CDR3, the DNA is TGTGCCAGCAGTTTCCCCAGGGGAGACGTCGATGAGCAGTTCTTC. It codes for CASSFPRGDVDEQFF. This chain uses TRBV28 with TRBJ2-1, with D perhaps matching TRBD1 (6 bases). The V gene lost 3 bases and the J gene lost 8 bases, with 17 bases spanning the gap. Germline V gene data show CDR1 as MDHEN and CDR2 as SYDVKM. The CDR3 length is 15 residues.

The chain has TRBV7-9 and TRBJ2-7, with 7 bases lining up with TRBD2. Germline CDR1 and CDR2: SEHNR and FQNEAQ (reference sequence). CDR3 length: 14 residues. The ends lost 5 bases at V and 10 bases at J; junction bases unmatched: 14. DNA for the CDR3: TGTGCCAGCAGCGGCACGATTGCGGGGGACCGCCAGTACTTC. Its protein product is CASSGTIAGDRQYF.

This clonotype was observed at least ten times. This chain uses TRBV7-6 with TRBJ1-3; 9 bases line up with TRBD1. The junction had 7 bases not matched to a gene; V was cut back by 1 base and J by 0 bases. CDR1 SGHVS and CDR2 FNYEAQ come from the germline V gene. The CDR3 totals 18 residues. The CDR3 spells CASSLVQGAPLSGNTIYF. The CDR3 DNA reads TGTGCCAGCAGCTTAGTACAGGGGGCTCCCCTCTCTGGAAACACCATATATTTT. Full variable domain (outside the CDR3, taken from reference TRBV7-6 and TRBJ1-3): GAGVSQSPRYKVTKRGQDVALRCDPISGHVSLYWYRQALGQGPEFLTYFNYEAQQDKSGLPNDRFSAERPEGSISTLTIQRTEQRDSAMYRCASSLVQGAPLSGNTIYFGEGSWLTVV.

This rearrangement joins TRBV6-5 to TRBJ2-7; either TRBD1 or TRBD2 may fit D (5 bases each). The germline V gene encodes CDR1 MNHEY and CDR2 SVGAGI. The CDR3 is 16 residues long. Trimming removed 0 bases from V and 6 bases from J, with 18 bases in between. CDR3 DNA sequence: TGTGCCAGCAGTTACTCGAGAGCCAGGGAGAGTTCCGAGCAGTACTTC. It yields the protein CASSYSRARESSEQYF.

The chain has TRBV4-1 and TRBJ1-1; 7 bases align to TRBD1. Trimming at V came to 0 bases and at J to 4 bases, leaving 2 bases not matched to a gene. This CDR3 is 14 amino acids long. Germline CDR1 reads MGHRA; CDR2 reads YSYEKL. In DNA, the CDR3 is TGCGCCAGCAGCCAAGAGAACAGGGGCACTGAAGCTTTCTTT. Protein product: CASSQENRGTEAFF.